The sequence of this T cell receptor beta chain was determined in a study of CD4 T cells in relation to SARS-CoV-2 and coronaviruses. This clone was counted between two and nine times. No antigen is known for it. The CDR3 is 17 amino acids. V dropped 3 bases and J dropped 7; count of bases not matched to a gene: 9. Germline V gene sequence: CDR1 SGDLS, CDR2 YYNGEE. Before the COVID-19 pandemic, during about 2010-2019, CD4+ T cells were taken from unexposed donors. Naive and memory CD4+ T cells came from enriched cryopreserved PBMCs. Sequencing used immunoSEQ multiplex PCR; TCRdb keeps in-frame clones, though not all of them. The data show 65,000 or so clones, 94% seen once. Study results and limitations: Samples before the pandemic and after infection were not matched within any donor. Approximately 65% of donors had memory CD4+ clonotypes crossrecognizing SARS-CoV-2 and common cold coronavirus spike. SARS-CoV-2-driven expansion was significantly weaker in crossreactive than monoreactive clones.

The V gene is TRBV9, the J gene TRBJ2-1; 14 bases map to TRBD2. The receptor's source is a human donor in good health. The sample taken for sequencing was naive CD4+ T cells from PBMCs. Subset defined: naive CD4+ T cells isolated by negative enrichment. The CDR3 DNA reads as TGTGCCAGCAGCGCCCGACTAGCGGGAGGGAACGGGAATGAGCAGTTCTTC. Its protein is CASSARLAGGNGNEQFF.